A selection of T cell receptor beta chains follows, all from one sample in a study of blood T cell repertoires in COVID-19. Profiling relied on immunoSEQ multiplex PCR, and the TCRdb table lists in-frame clones only, not all of them. The sample comprises about 400,000 clones, 75% to 90% of which are singletons, and approximately 4.5% rests with the top ten. The source material was peripheral blood. Source of these receptors: a woman in her twenties or thirties with acute or convalescent COVID-19. CDR3s include the opening cysteine and the closing phenylalanine or tryptophan. D genes are given only for firm matches. Clone size is stated in some rows and not others, as once, few, many or a class when expanded.

>TRBV30|NA|TRBD2|TRBJ2-1
CAWRSRRGAGYNEQFF
TGTGCCTGGAGATCCCGACGGGGAGCGGGGTACAATGAGCAGTTCTTC
>TRBV3-1/TRBV3-2|NA|TRBD1|TRBJ2-7
CASDSTDRPYEQYF
TGTGCCAGCGACTCCACGGACAGGCCTTACGAGCAGTACTTC
>TRBV6-5|NA|NA|TRBJ1-1
CASSYSERGTEAFF
TGTGCCAGCAGTTACTCGGAGCGGGGCACTGAAGCTTTCTTT
>TRBV12-1|NA|NA|TRBJ2-5
CASSFAPYLAGVPIQETQYF
TGTGCCAGCAGCTTTGCGCCATATTTGGCGGGCGTGCCGATACAAGAGACCCAGTACTTC
>TRBV5-6|NA|TRBD1|TRBJ2-2
CASSQITGDTGELFF
TGTGCCAGCAGCCAAATAACAGGGGACACCGGGGAGCTGTTTTTT
>TRBV10-2|few|NA|TRBJ1-1
CASSESQGGTEAFF
TGCGCCAGCAGTGAGTCGCAGGGAGGAACTGAAGCTTTCTTT
>TRBV6-5|NA|NA|TRBJ1-2
CASSYSNQGLYGYTF
TGTGCCAGCAGTTACTCGAATCAGGGTCTCTATGGCTACACCTTC
>TRBV5-6|NA|NA|TRBJ1-3
CASSLGPRPVSGNTIYF
TGTGCCAGCAGCTTGGGTCCACGCCCAGTCTCTGGAAACACCATATATTTT
>TRBV5-5|NA|TRBD2|TRBJ2-3
CASSLGLAGGDTQYF
TGTGCCAGCAGCTTAGGACTAGCGGGGGGTGATACGCAGTATTTT
>TRBV13|NA|TRBD1|TRBJ2-1
CASSLRQGDEQFF
TGTGCCAGCAGCTTAAGACAGGGCGATGAGCAGTTCTTC
>TRBV5-1|NA|NA|TRBJ2-1
CASSLQPRGGGNEQFF
TGCGCCAGCAGCTTGCAACCGCGGGGAGGCGGGAATGAGCAGTTCTTC
>TRBV11-2|NA|NA|TRBJ1-2
CASSSWGGANYGYTF
TGTGCCAGCAGCTCTTGGGGGGGAGCGAACTATGGCTACACCTTC
>TRBV28|NA|NA|TRBJ1-1
CASSPGGRNTEAFF
TGTGCCAGCAGTCCGGGGGGCCGGAACACTGAAGCTTTCTTT
>TRBV4-1|NA|TRBD1|TRBJ1-1
CASSQDEGTGKTEAFF
TGCGCCAGCAGCCAAGACGAAGGGACAGGGAAAACTGAAGCTTTCTTT
>TRBV2|once|TRBD1|TRBJ1-1
CASIRDRLIGAFF
TGTGCCAGCATTAGGGACAGGTTGATAGGAGCTTTCTTT
>TRBV3-1/TRBV3-2|NA|TRBD1|TRBJ1-2
CASSEGQNYGYTF
TGTGCCAGCAGCGAGGGACAGAACTATGGCTACACCTTC
>TRBV9|NA|TRBD2|TRBJ2-3
CASSVSGGATDTQYF
TGTGCCAGCAGCGTGTCCGGGGGGGCCACAGATACGCAGTATTTT
>TRBV7-2|NA|NA|TRBJ2-1
CASSQAPGTYNEQFF
TGTGCCAGCAGCCAAGCACCCGGGACTTACAATGAGCAGTTCTTC
>TRBV4-1|NA|TRBD1|TRBJ2-1
CASSQDSLPGQGPYNEQFF
TGCGCCAGCAGCCAAGACAGTCTTCCGGGACAGGGGCCCTACAATGAGCAGTTCTTC
>TRBV7-3|NA|TRBD1|TRBJ2-1
CASSVRTGAGVNEQFF
TGTGCCAGCAGCGTACGGACAGGGGCAGGGGTCAATGAGCAGTTCTTC
>TRBV11-2|NA|TRBD1|TRBJ2-2
CASSATDRGNTGELFF
TGTGCCAGCAGCGCGACAGACAGGGGCAACACCGGGGAGCTGTTTTTT
>TRBV28|NA|TRBD1|TRBJ1-3
CASRTPGTGPNTIYF
TGTGCCAGCAGAACCCCGGGGACAGGTCCAAACACCATATATTTT